A selection of T cell receptor beta chains follows, all from one sample in a study of blood T cells in healthy people across ages. TCRdb re-analysed the 5' RACE reads in MiXCR, keeping a single row per CDR3 protein. The data hold 630,000 or so distinct CDR3 sequences, with roughly 32% observed a single time. The specimen sequenced was blood. These TCRs come from a woman at least 80 years old in good health. Both conserved end residues are part of each CDR3. A D gene is named only where the DNA matches it firmly. Expanded clones are given a class, and other clones once, few, many or no size at all.

d_call	clone_size	v_call	j_call	cdr3_nt	cdr3_aa
-	-	TRBV19	TRBJ1-1	TGTGCCAGTAGTATCCGGGGGCAATTGAACACTGAAGCTTTCTTT	CASSIRGQLNTEAFF
-	-	TRBV10-3	TRBJ2-2	TGTGCCATCAGTGAGGGGTCGAACACCGGGGAGCGGTTTTTT	CAISEGSNTGERFF
TRBD2	-	TRBV18	TRBJ2-7	TGTGCCAGCTCTACCACCAATAGCGGGGACCCCTACGAGCAGTACTTC	CASSTTNSGDPYEQYF
-	few	TRBV30	TRBJ2-7	TGTGCCTGGGGAGGAGGGGGCGACTACGAGCAGTACTTC	CAWGGGGDYEQYF
-	many	TRBV6-5	TRBJ2-1	TGTGCCAGCAGTTACTCAGGCCAGGGGAATGAGCAGTTCTTC	CASSYSGQGNEQFF
TRBD1	-	TRBV5-1	TRBJ1-1	TGCGCCAGCAACCTCGGGACAGCGAACACTGAAGCTTTCTTT	CASNLGTANTEAFF
-	many	TRBV5-1	TRBJ1-1	TGCGCCAGCAGCGAGGGCCACCAACCCCCTGAAGCTTTCTTT	CASSEGHQPPEAFF
-	many	TRBV7-9	TRBJ2-1	TGTGCCAGCAGCTTAGGCGGGACGGACAATGAGCAGTTCTTC	CASSLGGTDNEQFF
TRBD1	few	TRBV5-1	TRBJ1-1	TGCGCCAGCAGCTTGGCCGAGGGTCAGGGGGGTTTCTTT	CASSLAEGQGGFF
-	many	TRBV20-1	TRBJ2-3	TGCAGTGCTAGTTTGGGGGCTCCGTCAGATACGCAGTATTTT	CSASLGAPSDTQYF
TRBD1	-	TRBV7-3	TRBJ1-2	TGTGCCAGCAGCCCTCGGGGGGGCCCGGGACAGGGCTATGGCTACACCTTC	CASSPRGGPGQGYGYTF
-	-	TRBV20-1	TRBJ2-7	TGCAGTGTAAGGGGAAACTCCTACAATGAGCAGTACTTC	CSVRGNSYNEQYF
-	-	TRBV5-1	TRBJ2-7	TGCGCCAGCAGCTTGAGCAGGGCCTCCTACGAGCAGTACTTC	CASSLSRASYEQYF
TRBD1	many	TRBV24-1	TRBJ2-3	TGTGCCACCAGTGAACCAGGGGGTCCAGATACGCAGTATTTT	CATSEPGGPDTQYF
TRBD2	-	TRBV7-2	TRBJ2-7	TGTGCCAGCACCCAAGAATGGGCAGGGAGCAGTAGCGGGGTCTACGAGCAGTACTTC	CASTQEWAGSSSGVYEQYF
-	-	TRBV7-9	TRBJ2-5	TGTGCCAGCAGCTTAATTGGCGGGGTCATTCGAGAGACCCAGTACTTC	CASSLIGGVIRETQYF
-	-	TRBV6-5	TRBJ1-1	-	CASSSSRQGASFEAFF
TRBD1	many	TRBV7-2	TRBJ1-4	TGTGCCAGCAGCCCCGGACAGGGGGCAATTGAAAAACTGTTTTTT	CASSPGQGAIEKLFF
-	-	TRBV12-3/TRBV12-4	TRBJ1-6	TGTGCCAGCAGTTTAACTCCGGCCGGTTCACCCCTCCACTTT	CASSLTPAGSPLHF
-	many	TRBV6-1	TRBJ2-5	TGTGCCAGCAGTGACAGGGGATACCAAGAGACCCAGTACTTC	CASSDRGYQETQYF
-	many	TRBV5-1	TRBJ2-7	TGCGCCAGCAGCCGTAACAGGGACGAGCAGTACTTC	CASSRNRDEQYF
-	many	TRBV7-8	TRBJ2-1	TGTGCCAGCAGCTTATACACGGGGGCTGTGTCCAATGAGCAGTTCTTC	CASSLYTGAVSNEQFF
-	-	TRBV5-6	TRBJ1-1	TGTGCCAGCAGCTTGGTTGGAGTTTCCGTGAACACTGAAGCTTTCTTT	CASSLVGVSVNTEAFF
-	few	TRBV7-3	TRBJ1-1	TGTGCCAGCAGCTTCAAAGGGAGCACTGAAGCTTTCTTT	CASSFKGSTEAFF
-	-	TRBV6-1	TRBJ2-6	TGTGCCAGCAGTGAAGGGGCAGCTGGGGCCAACGTCCTGACTTTC	CASSEGAAGANVLTF
-	-	TRBV20-1	TRBJ1-1	TGCAGTGCTTGGGGGCAGAAGAGAAAAATGAACACCGAAGCTTTCTTT	CSAWGQKRKMNTEAFF
-	once	TRBV7-2	TRBJ2-7	TGTGCCAGCAGCCGCGGGCCGTATTTCGACGAGCAGTACTTC	CASSRGPYFDEQYF
TRBD1	-	TRBV19	TRBJ1-6	TGTGCCAGTAGCCCAGGACAGGGTCTTAATTCACCCCCCCACTTT	CASSPGQGLNSPPHF
TRBD2	many	TRBV10-3	TRBJ2-1	TGTGCCATCAGTCGGAGGGCCGGGGGGGCCGAGAATGAGCAGTTCTTC	CAISRRAGGAENEQFF
TRBD2	many	TRBV7-2	TRBJ2-7	TGTGCCAGCAGCTATCGGGGGGAGGTCTACGAGCAGTACTTC	CASSYRGEVYEQYF
TRBD1	many	TRBV7-8	TRBJ2-3	TGTGCCAGCAGCTTAGAGGGCAGGGGGCTAGATACGCAGTATTTT	CASSLEGRGLDTQYF
-	many	TRBV29-1	TRBJ2-3	TGCAGCGTTGCGGGGGAATACACAGATACGCAGTATTTT	CSVAGEYTDTQYF
TRBD1	few	TRBV7-2	TRBJ1-1	TGTGCCAGCAGCAAGAGCCGGGACAGGGGTTATCACACTGAAGCTTTCTTT	CASSKSRDRGYHTEAFF
-	-	TRBV3-1	TRBJ1-1	TGTGCCAGCGGAGACCACAACACTGAAGCTTTCTTT	CASGDHNTEAFF
-	many	TRBV7-8	TRBJ2-1	TGTGCCAGCAGCTTAGGGATAAGCTCCTACAATGAGCAGTTCTTC	CASSLGISSYNEQFF
-	many	TRBV3-1	TRBJ2-5	TGTGCCAGCAGCCAGCCTCGGGGACAAGGGGAGACCCAGTACTTC	CASSQPRGQGETQYF
-	many	TRBV29-1	TRBJ1-2	TGCAGCGTTGGGGCGACGGAGTATGGCTACACCTTC	CSVGATEYGYTF
-	-	TRBV12-3/TRBV12-4	TRBJ2-5	TGTGCCAGCAGCCCTAGGTGGCAAGAGACCCAGTACTTC	CASSPRWQETQYF
-	many	TRBV30	TRBJ1-1	TGTGCCTGGGGGCAGCCGAACACTGAAGCTTTCTTT	CAWGQPNTEAFF
-	many	TRBV5-1	TRBJ1-1	TGCGCCAGCAGCTTGGCGTCAGGGAACACTGAAGCTTTCTTT	CASSLASGNTEAFF
TRBD1	few	TRBV6-5	TRBJ1-5	TGTGCCAGCAGTCTGACAGGGTCGACCAATCAGCCCCAGCATTTT	CASSLTGSTNQPQHF
-	many	TRBV2	TRBJ2-3	TGTGCCAGCAGTGAGGGGCGAGGCACTCCCGCAGATACGCAGTATTTT	CASSEGRGTPADTQYF
-	-	TRBV20-1	TRBJ2-1	TGCAGTGCTAGAGTGGGGAGTGAGCAGTTCTTC	CSARVGSEQFF
TRBD1	-	TRBV7-9	TRBJ1-5	TGTGCCAACAGCTCGACAGGGGGTAGAACGGATCAGCCCCAGCATTTT	CANSSTGGRTDQPQHF
-	many	TRBV5-1	TRBJ2-5	TGCGCCAGCAGCCCCCCGGGGGGCGCAGGAGAGACCCAGTACTTC	CASSPPGGAGETQYF
-	-	TRBV20-1	TRBJ1-2	TGCAGTGCCTTCGTCCAGACTGGGCATTATGGCTACACCTTC	CSAFVQTGHYGYTF
-	many	TRBV7-2	TRBJ2-7	TGTGCCAGCAGCCCCTACTGGGGCAGGGGCGTCTACGAGCAGTACTTC	CASSPYWGRGVYEQYF
-	many	TRBV6-2/TRBV6-3	TRBJ2-1	TGTGCCAGCAGTCTTACAAGACGGACTACCAATGAGCAGTTCTTC	CASSLTRRTTNEQFF
TRBD2	many	TRBV10-3	TRBJ2-5	TGTGCCATCAGTGACAAGCGGGGGGGATCACAAGAGACCCAGTACTTC	CAISDKRGGSQETQYF
-	many	TRBV6-2/TRBV6-3	TRBJ2-3	TGTGCCACCCAGGGGGGATTTGGGGGCACAGATACGCAGTATTTT	CATQGGFGGTDTQYF
TRBD1	many	TRBV7-9	TRBJ1-2	TGTGCCAGCGGGGACAGGGGCCGGTCCGGCTACACCTTC	CASGDRGRSGYTF
-	-	TRBV20-1	TRBJ1-4	TGCAGTGCAATGAGGGAAAAACTGTTTTTT	CSAMREKLFF
TRBD1	-	TRBV20-1	TRBJ1-5	TGCAGTGCTAGGGAAACCGGGACAGGGAAGAATCAGCCCCAGCATTTT	CSARETGTGKNQPQHF
-	-	TRBV12-3/TRBV12-4	TRBJ1-1	TGTGCCAGCAGTTTAAGGCCGGCCCTTGGCACTGAAGCTTTCTTT	CASSLRPALGTEAFF
TRBD2	many	TRBV15	TRBJ2-1	TGTGCCACCAGCAGAGCGGGGGGGTACAATGAGCAGTTCTTC	CATSRAGGYNEQFF